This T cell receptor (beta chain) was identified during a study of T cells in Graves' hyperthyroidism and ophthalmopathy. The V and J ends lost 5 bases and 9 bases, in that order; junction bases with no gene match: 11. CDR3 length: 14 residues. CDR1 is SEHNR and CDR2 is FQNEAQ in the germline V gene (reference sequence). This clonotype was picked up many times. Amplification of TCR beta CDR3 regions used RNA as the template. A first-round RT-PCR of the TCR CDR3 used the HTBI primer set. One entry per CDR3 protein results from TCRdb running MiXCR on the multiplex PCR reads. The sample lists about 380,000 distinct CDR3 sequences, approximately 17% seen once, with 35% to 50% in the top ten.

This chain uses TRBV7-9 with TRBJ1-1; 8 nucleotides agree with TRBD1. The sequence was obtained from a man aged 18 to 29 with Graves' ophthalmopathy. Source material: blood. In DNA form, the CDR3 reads TGTGCCAGCAGCCCTCCGGACAGGGACGGGAAAGCTTTCTTT. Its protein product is CASSPPDRDGKAFF.